The entry that follows covers one TCR beta chain sequence. This specimen comes from a study of blood T cell repertoires in COVID-19. This CDR3 comprises 14 residues. Germline CDR1 SGDLS, CDR2 YYNGEE. The V and J ends lost 3 bases and 0 bases respectively, with 9 bases between them. Original processing notes: Amplification from reference gene primers served as the basis for estimated nucleated cell counts. Sequencing was performed with immunoSEQ multiplex PCR; in TCRdb, only in-frame clones are kept and a portion is missing. D and trimming were read from the DNA, whereas the V and J calls and clone size are those reported in that table. This sample has some 44,000 clones, with about 87% found just once.

This chain links TRBV9 with TRBJ1-1; no reliable D call. Sequencing was carried out using peripheral blood. This TCR was recovered from a man aged 55 to 70 with active COVID-19. CDR3 sequence reads: CASSGITVNTEAFF. CDR3 nucleotides: TGTGCCAGCAGCGGAATTACAGTGAACACTGAAGCTTTCTTT.